This T cell receptor (beta chain) was observed in a study of tumor-infiltrating lymphocytes in oesophageal squamous cell carcinoma (dated by TCRdb to the mid-2010s). Library generation was performed with PCR. TCRdb names Illumina HiSeq 2000 as the instrument used. The public sequencing data were trimmed at Q25 with fastp and processed into clonotypes with MiXCR by TCRdb, which kept only in-frame beta chains. Rows are unified per CDR3 protein, each entry keeping the most common DNA and genes. This sample comprises approximately 20,000 distinct CDR3 sequences, approximately 40% of them detected only once. The ten largest make up approximately 19% of the sample. Ends trimmed: V by 4 bases, J by 1 base; bases unmatched to a gene: 4. The germline V gene (reference sequence) yields MNHEY for CDR1 and SMNVEV for CDR2. Its CDR3 holds 14 amino acids, cysteine through phenylalanine. Only the CDR3 DNA is retained, 42 bases long and in frame from the first base.

At least ten counts were recorded for this clonotype. The clone's antigen remains unknown. Base qualities are not recorded, but no much larger clone differs from it by a single base. The sequenced material came from esophageal tumor tissue. Recombination joined TRBV27 with TRBJ2-7, and 7 junctional nucleotides match TRBD1. This TCR came from a male donor with esophageal squamous cell carcinoma. The DNA sequence is as follows: TGTGCCAGCAGTTCAGGGACAGCTTCCTACGAGCAGTACTTC. The resulting protein is CASSSGTASYEQYF.